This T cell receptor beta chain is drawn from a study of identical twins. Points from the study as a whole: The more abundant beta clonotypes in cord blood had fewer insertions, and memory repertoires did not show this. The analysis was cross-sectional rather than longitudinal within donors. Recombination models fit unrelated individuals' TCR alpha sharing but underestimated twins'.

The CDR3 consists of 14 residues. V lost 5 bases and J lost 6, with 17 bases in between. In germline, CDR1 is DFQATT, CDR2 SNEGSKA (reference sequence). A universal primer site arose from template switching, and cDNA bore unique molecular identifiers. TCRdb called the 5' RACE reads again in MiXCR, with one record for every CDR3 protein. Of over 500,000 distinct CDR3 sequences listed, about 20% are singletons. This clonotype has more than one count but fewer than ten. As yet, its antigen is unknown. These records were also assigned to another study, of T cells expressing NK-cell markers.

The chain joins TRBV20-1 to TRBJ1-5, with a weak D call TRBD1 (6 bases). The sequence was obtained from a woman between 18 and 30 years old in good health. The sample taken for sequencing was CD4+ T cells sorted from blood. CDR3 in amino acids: CSAPTGSFRQPQHF. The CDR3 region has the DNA TGCAGTGCTCCCACAGGGTCCTTCCGTCAGCCCCAGCATTTT.